This is a list of T cell receptor beta chains from one sample in a study of beta chain features in type 1 diabetes. Assay: immunoSEQ multiplex PCR; the TCRdb copy retains only in-frame clones and omits some. The sample has around 160,000 clones; about 51% are singletons. Sequencing was performed on Tregs from blood. These receptors originate from a man aged 18-30 years in good health. Both conserved end residues are part of each CDR3. A D gene is named only where the DNA matches it firmly. Rows give clone size only sometimes, using once, few, many, or a class for an expanded clone.

few,TRBD2,TRBV29-1,TRBJ2-2,TGCAGCGTTGAAAGGCTAGCGGCCGGGGAGCTGTTTTTT,CSVERLAAGELFF
.,.,TRBV6-1,TRBJ1-2,TGTGCCAGCAGTGAAGGGGTCAGGGGTTTGGTGGAGGGCTACACCTTC,CASSEGVRGLVEGYTF
.,.,TRBV7-2,TRBJ2-3,TGTGCCAGCAGCTCCTCCTATACCACAGATACGCAGTATTTT,CASSSSYTTDTQYF
.,.,TRBV7-2,TRBJ2-3,TGTGCCAGCAGCTTCGGTCCGAGCTTCACAGATACGCAGTATTTT,CASSFGPSFTDTQYF
few,.,TRBV28,TRBJ1-5,TGTGCCAGCACCCTGCGGGGGGGAAGCAATCAGCCCCAGCATTTT,CASTLRGGSNQPQHF
few,TRBD2,TRBV7-8,TRBJ2-7,TGTGCCAGCAGCGCAGGACCTCGGCGGGGGTACTACGAGCAGTACTTC,CASSAGPRRGYYEQYF
.,.,TRBV7-2,TRBJ2-1,TGTGCCAGCAGCCCGGTTGTCAATGAGCAGTTCTTC,CASSPVVNEQFF
.,TRBD1,TRBV28,TRBJ1-5,TGTGCCAGCAGTTCTCTTACAGGGGGGAATCAGCCCCAGCATTTT,CASSSLTGGNQPQHF
.,.,TRBV7-9,TRBJ2-5,TGTGCCAGCAGCTTACAGGGAAGAGAGACCCAGTACTTC,CASSLQGRETQYF
.,.,TRBV28,TRBJ2-7,TGTGCCAGCAGTCCCACGAGAAGCGCCGACTACGAGCAGTATTTC,CASSPTRSADYEQYF
.,.,TRBV6-6,TRBJ1-2,TGTGCCAGCACCTTCTTAGCTTCTTCGGGCTATGGCTACACCTTC,CASTFLASSGYGYTF
few,.,TRBV7-9,TRBJ2-3,TGTGCCAGATCTAAGGGGGCAGATACGCAGTATTTT,CARSKGADTQYF
.,TRBD1,TRBV4-2,TRBJ1-1,TGTGCCAGCAGCCAAGCGACGGGGACAGTTGTGAACACTGAAGCTTTCTTT,CASSQATGTVVNTEAFF
.,TRBD2,TRBV7-2,TRBJ2-7,TGTGCCAGCAGCTTAGGTGGCGGCGGGAGCTCCTACGAGCAGTACTTC,CASSLGGGGSSYEQYF
few,.,TRBV4-3,TRBJ2-2,TGCGCCAGCAGCCAAGAACTTTCCGGGGAGCTGTTTTTT,CASSQELSGELFF
.,.,TRBV5-5,TRBJ1-5,TGTGCCAGCAGCTTGGCCTTACAGGGCTTCCCAAATCAGCCCCAGCATTTT,CASSLALQGFPNQPQHF
.,.,TRBV2,TRBJ1-1,TGTGCCAGCAGTGTTGGGGGGGGGTACACTGAAGCTTTCTTT,CASSVGGGYTEAFF
.,.,TRBV29-1,TRBJ1-4,TGCAGCGTTGGAGTTGCTGCAACTAATGAAAAACTGTTTTTT,CSVGVAATNEKLFF
.,.,TRBV5-1,TRBJ2-7,TGCGCCAGCAGCGGAGACCTCTACGAGCAGTACTTC,CASSGDLYEQYF
once,TRBD1,TRBV6-5,TRBJ2-3,TGTGCCAGCTCCCCCCGGACAGGGGAAGATACGCAGTATTTT,CASSPRTGEDTQYF
few,.,TRBV29-1,TRBJ2-7,TGCAGCGTTGTACGGGATCCCCCCTCCTACGAGCAGTACTTC,CSVVRDPPSYEQYF
.,.,TRBV7-2,TRBJ2-7,TGTGCCAGCAGCTTAGTAGGGGGTTCTTACGAGCAGTACTTC,CASSLVGGSYEQYF
few,.,TRBV5-4,TRBJ2-2,TGTGCCAGCAGCTTGGGTAGTGCGCTCGTCTCCGGGGAGCTGTTTTTT,CASSLGSALVSGELFF
few,.,TRBV29-1,TRBJ2-6,TGCAGCGTGACACAGGAGTCTGGGGCCAACGTCCTGACTTTC,CSVTQESGANVLTF
few,.,TRBV7-8,TRBJ2-6,TGTGCCAGCAGCTTAGCGCCGACAGTAACTCGCGGGGCCAACGTCCTGACTTTC,CASSLAPTVTRGANVLTF
.,TRBD1,TRBV11-2,TRBJ2-7,TGTGCCAGCAGCCGAACAGGGGGCAAGTACGAGCAGTACTTC,CASSRTGGKYEQYF
.,.,TRBV6-1,TRBJ2-7,TGTGCCAGCAGTTCGCCAGGGGCCTGGCAGTACTTC,CASSSPGAWQYF
.,TRBD2,TRBV27,TRBJ2-1,TGTGCCAGCAGTCCCCGAGCGGGAGCCACGTGGAATGAGCAGTTCTTC,CASSPRAGATWNEQFF
.,TRBD2,TRBV5-1,TRBJ2-7,TGCGCCAGCAGCTCCGGGAGGGACTACGAGCAGTACTTC,CASSSGRDYEQYF
once,.,TRBV7-2,TRBJ2-7,TGTGCCAGCAGCTTAGTTGGACATTTGTCCTACGAGCAGTACTTC,CASSLVGHLSYEQYF
.,.,TRBV4-2,TRBJ1-1,TGTGCCAGCAGCCAAGTAAGGGGCACTGAAGCTTTCTTT,CASSQVRGTEAFF
.,.,TRBV2,TRBJ1-5,TGTGCCAGCAGCTTCACAGGATATAGCAATCAGCCCCAGCATTTT,CASSFTGYSNQPQHF
.,.,TRBV20-1,TRBJ2-7,TGCAGTGCTGAAATCGCGGGGGAGCAGTACTTC,CSAEIAGEQYF
.,TRBD1,TRBV10-3,TRBJ2-7,TGTGCCATCAGTGAGGACAGGGGGATCGACGAGCAGTACTTC,CAISEDRGIDEQYF
.,TRBD1,TRBV30,TRBJ1-1,TGTGCCTGGAGTGTAAACTACAGGGGAGGCACTGAAGCTTTCTTT,CAWSVNYRGGTEAFF
.,.,TRBV7-2,TRBJ2-7,TGTGCCAGCAGCTTAGAGGCGGGATTCGAGCAGTACTTC,CASSLEAGFEQYF
.,TRBD1,TRBV7-9,TRBJ2-7,TGTGCCAGTAGTATAGGATGGAACGGGACAGGGGCTTGGGAGCAGTACTTC,CASSIGWNGTGAWEQYF
.,.,TRBV28,TRBJ1-1,TGTGCCAGCAGTTTCCTAAGGGGAGGCACTGAAGCTTTCTTT,CASSFLRGGTEAFF
.,.,TRBV30,TRBJ1-1,TGTGCCTGGAGTGTACGGGTGGGCACTGAAGCTTTCTTT,CAWSVRVGTEAFF
.,.,TRBV2,TRBJ1-4,TGTGCCAGCAGTGAAGAAGAGAGGCCAACTAATGAAAAACTGTTTTTT,CASSEEERPTNEKLFF
.,.,TRBV30,TRBJ1-6,TGTGCCTGGAGTAGGGGATGGGCAGGGTGGATACCCCTCCACTTT,CAWSRGWAGWIPLHF
.,TRBD1,TRBV5-6,TRBJ2-6,TGTGCCAGCAGCTCCTGGACAGGGGGCTCTGGGGCCAACGTCCTGACTTTC,CASSSWTGGSGANVLTF
.,.,TRBV7-9,TRBJ2-1,TGTGCCAGCAGCTCCGACTCCAATGAGCAGTTCTTC,CASSSDSNEQFF
few,.,TRBV6-5,TRBJ2-5,TGTGCCAGCAGTCGCAGCCAAGAGACCCAGTACTTC,CASSRSQETQYF
.,.,TRBV11-1,TRBJ1-3,TGTGCCAGCAGCTCCCCGGGACAAGGAAACACCATATATTTT,CASSSPGQGNTIYF